This T cell receptor beta chain was recorded in a study of blood T cell repertoires in COVID-19 (TCRdb year 2020). Study-wide context: Collaborator samples came from the United States, Italy and Spain and covered acute and convalescent phases of COVID-19. The repertoires were made available in a free public database intended to serve as a resource for research on the immune response to SARS-CoV-2. Sample metadata almost always included a de-identified subject ID, COVID-19 status, age in years and sex. Samples came from the ongoing ImmuneRACE study (first 160 participants) plus 1,254 subjects from 6 global collaborators. The prospective study material was composed of cDNA or gDNA derived from T cells, B-cell-depleted T cells, or PBMCs. Where HLA class I and class II types were available, the types were taken from metadata supplied by the sample provider, not from assay-based typing. Subjects who had been exposed to COVID-19, were actively infected with it, or had recovered from it provided the deeply sampled blood TCRbeta repertoires that made up the dataset.

The immunoSEQ Assay, a bias-controlled multiplex PCR, was used to amplify TCRbeta CDR3 regions from genomic DNA. The source study handled its data this way. The number of nucleated cells in each sample was estimated by amplification of reference gene primers within the assay. To quantify the absolute abundance of each unique TCRbeta CDR3 rearrangement, sequence reads were collapsed and filtered. For each sample, productive Simpson clonality was calculated as the square root of Simpson's diversity index across productive rearrangements. TCRdb provides this immuneACCESS table in a form limited to in-frame rearrangements. Some clones are lacking; in checked studies, under half of them reflect an unresolved V gene, and why the rest are absent is not known. Clone size and V and J calls were adopted from that table, with D and trimming inferred from the DNA. The sample has over 150,000 clones on record, approximately 86% of them singletons. The top ten hold approximately 8% of the sample.

In Seattle, one collaborating source enrolled patients while the infection was active and tracked those patients longitudinally over the course of disease. Collaborating institutions collected whole blood in K2EDTA tubes following their own protocols. For TCRbeta analysis, collaborator samples were shipped as frozen whole blood, as isolated PBMCs, or as DNA extracted from either sample type. Summary of the overall study and its limitations: The quantity of clinical and demographic metadata differed by source and by participant and was supplied without curation.

The CDR3 starts with the cysteine, ends with the phenylalanine, and has 16 residues. Of all the DNA, just the CDR3 is kept, 48 bases in frame from base 1. For this chain, trimming is 4 bases at the V end and 3 bases at the J end, and the number of junction bases without a gene match is 10. CDR1 and CDR2 are drawn from the germline V gene: SGHRS, YFSETQ. In regard to this clone: The antigen it recognizes is unknown. No base-level quality is on record; no much larger clone is a single base apart.

The sequenced material came from peripheral blood. The clonotype comes from a woman aged 80 or over with COVID-19, enrolled during active disease. The sequence links TRBV5-1 to TRBJ2-5; 9 central bases correspond to TRBD2. The CDR3 region reads CASSRLAAAPEETQYF. The DNA sequence reads TGCGCCAGCAGCCGACTAGCGGCCGCCCCGGAAGAGACCCAGTACTTC.